This TCR beta chain emerged from a study of blood T cell repertoires in COVID-19. Whole-study context: Samples taken during acute and convalescent COVID-19 were collected in the United States, Italy and Spain. Nucleic acid was either cDNA or gDNA, and it came from T cells, B-cell-depleted T cells, or PBMCs.

Original methodology: Amplifying reference gene primers gave estimates of nucleated cell counts. TCRdb keeps only in-frame clones here, not all; method: immunoSEQ multiplex PCR. The V and J calls and the clone size are those of that table, but D and trimming were determined from the DNA. The sample consists of 180,000 or so clones, roughly 88% of them appearing once. Enrollment of patients from Seattle took place during active infection, with longitudinal follow-up. Germline CDR1 is MNHEY and CDR2 is SVGEGT. The CDR3 sequence is 12 residues long. The V gene lost 5 bases and the J gene lost 6 bases, with 11 bases spanning the gap.

The TCR was taken from a woman between 40 and 50 years old with COVID-19, enrolled during active disease. The sample comprised peripheral blood. V usage is TRBV6-2 or TRBV6-3 and J usage is TRBJ2-7; D may be TRBD2 (5 bases). This chain's CDR3 is CASSRGPREQYF. The DNA of the CDR3 is TGTGCCAGCAGTCGCGGGCCGCGCGAGCAGTACTTC.